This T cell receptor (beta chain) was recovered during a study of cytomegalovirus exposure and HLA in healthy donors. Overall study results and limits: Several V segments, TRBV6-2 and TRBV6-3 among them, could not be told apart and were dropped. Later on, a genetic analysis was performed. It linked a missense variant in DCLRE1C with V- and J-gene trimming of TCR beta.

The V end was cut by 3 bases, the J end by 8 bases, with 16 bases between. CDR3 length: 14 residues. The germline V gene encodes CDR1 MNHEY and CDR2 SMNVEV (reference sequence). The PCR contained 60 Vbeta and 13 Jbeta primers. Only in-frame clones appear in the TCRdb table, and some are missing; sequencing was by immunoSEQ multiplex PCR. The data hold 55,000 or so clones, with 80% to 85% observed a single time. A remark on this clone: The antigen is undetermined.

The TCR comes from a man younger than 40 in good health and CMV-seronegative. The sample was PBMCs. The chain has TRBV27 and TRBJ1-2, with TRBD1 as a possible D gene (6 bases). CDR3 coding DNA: TGTGCCAGCAGTTTGTCAGGGGCCGTTGGGGGCTACACCTTC. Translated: CASSLSGAVGGYTF.